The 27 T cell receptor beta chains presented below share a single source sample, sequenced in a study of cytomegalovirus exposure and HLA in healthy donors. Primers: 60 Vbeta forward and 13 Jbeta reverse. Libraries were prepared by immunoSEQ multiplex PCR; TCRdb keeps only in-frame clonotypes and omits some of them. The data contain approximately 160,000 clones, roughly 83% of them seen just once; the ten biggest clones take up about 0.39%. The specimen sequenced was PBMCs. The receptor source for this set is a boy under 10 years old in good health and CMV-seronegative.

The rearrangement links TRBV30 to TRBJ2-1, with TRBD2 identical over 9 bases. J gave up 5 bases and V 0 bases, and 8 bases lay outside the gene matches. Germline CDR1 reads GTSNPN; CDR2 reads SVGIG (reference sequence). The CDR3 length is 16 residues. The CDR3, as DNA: TGTGCCTGGAGTGTACCAGCGGGGGGTTTAGACAATGAGCAGTTCTTC. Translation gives CAWSVPAGGLDNEQFF. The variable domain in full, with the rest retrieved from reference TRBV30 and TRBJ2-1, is SQTIHQWPATLVQPVGSPLSLECTVEGTSNPNLYWYRQAAGRGLQLLFYSVGIGQISSEVPQNLSASRPQDRQFILSSKKLLLSDSGFYLCAWSVPAGGLDNEQFFGPGTRLTVL.

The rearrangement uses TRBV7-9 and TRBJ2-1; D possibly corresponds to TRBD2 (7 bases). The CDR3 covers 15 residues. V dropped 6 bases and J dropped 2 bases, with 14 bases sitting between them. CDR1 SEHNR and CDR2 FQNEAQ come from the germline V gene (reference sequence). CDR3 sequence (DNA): TGTGCCAGCAGTGGGGGGGCGGCCACCTACAATGAGCAGTTCTTC. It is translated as CASSGGAATYNEQFF.

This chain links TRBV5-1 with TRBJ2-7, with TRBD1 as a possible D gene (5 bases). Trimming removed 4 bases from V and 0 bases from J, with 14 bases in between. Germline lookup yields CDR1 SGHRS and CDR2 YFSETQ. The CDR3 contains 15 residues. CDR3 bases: TGCGCCAGCAGCATTACGACAGCCGCCTCCTACGAGCAGTACTTC. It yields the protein CASSITTAASYEQYF. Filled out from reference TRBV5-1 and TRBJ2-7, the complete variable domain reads KAGVTQTPRYLIKTRGQQVTLSCSPISGHRSVSWYQQTPGQGLQFLFEYFSETQRNKGNFPGRFSGRQFSNSRSEMNVSTLELGDSALYLCASSITTAASYEQYFGPGTRLTVT.

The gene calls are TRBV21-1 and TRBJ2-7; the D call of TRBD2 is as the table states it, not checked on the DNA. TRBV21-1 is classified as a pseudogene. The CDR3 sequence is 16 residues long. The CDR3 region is CASSKSHTSGRLEQYF. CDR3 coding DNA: TGTGCCAGCAGCAAAAGTCATACTAGCGGGAGGTTAGAGCAGTACTTC.

The CDR3 reads CASSQDPGRARNEQFF. CDR3 in DNA: TGTGCCAGCAGCCAAGACCCCGGGAGGGCCCGCAATGAGCAGTTCTTC. The chain joins TRBV9 to TRBJ2-1; the match to TRBD2 covers 8 bases. The trim removed 4 bases at V and 6 bases at J, leaving 12 bases unmatched. The CDR3 consists of 16 residues. From germline, CDR1 is SGDLS and CDR2 YYNGEE.

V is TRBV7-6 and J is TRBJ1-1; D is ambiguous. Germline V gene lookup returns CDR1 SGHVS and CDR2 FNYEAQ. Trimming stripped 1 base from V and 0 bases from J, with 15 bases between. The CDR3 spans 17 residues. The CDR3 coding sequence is TGTGCCAGCAGCTTAGTTAAGGCCAGACAATTGAACACTGAAGCTTTCTTT. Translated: CASSLVKARQLNTEAFF.

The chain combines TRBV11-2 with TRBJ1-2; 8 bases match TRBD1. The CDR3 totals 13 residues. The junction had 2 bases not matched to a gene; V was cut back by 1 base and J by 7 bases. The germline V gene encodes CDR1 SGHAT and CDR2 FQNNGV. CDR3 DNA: TGTGCCAGCAGCTTAGGGGACAGGATTGGCTACACCTTC. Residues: CASSLGDRIGYTF.

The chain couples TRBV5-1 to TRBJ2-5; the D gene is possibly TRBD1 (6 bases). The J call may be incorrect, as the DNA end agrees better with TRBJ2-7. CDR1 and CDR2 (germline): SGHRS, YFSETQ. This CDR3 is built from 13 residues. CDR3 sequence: CASSPDSSYEQYF. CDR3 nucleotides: TGCGCCAGCAGCCCGGACAGCTCCTACGAGCAGTACTTC.

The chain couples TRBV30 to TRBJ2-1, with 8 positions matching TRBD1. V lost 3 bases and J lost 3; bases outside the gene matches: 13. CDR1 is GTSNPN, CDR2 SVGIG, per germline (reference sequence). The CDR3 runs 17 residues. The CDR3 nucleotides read TGTGCCTGGAGCCGCACTCACCAGGGGGCCTTCTACAATGAGCAGTTCTTC. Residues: CAWSRTHQGAFYNEQFF.

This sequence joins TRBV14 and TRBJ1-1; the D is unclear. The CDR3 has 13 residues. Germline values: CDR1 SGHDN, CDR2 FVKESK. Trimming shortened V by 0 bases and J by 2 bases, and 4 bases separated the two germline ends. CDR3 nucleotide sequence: TGTGCCAGCAGCCAAGACCTAAACACTGAAGCTTTCTTT. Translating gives CASSQDLNTEAFF.

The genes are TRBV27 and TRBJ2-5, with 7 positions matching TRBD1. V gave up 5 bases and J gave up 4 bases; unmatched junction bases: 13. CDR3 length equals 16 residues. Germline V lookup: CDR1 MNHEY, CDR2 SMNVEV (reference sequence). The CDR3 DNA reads TGTGCCAGCAGTCCATACAGGGGAGACCCCACAGAGACCCAGTACTTC. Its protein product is CASSPYRGDPTETQYF.

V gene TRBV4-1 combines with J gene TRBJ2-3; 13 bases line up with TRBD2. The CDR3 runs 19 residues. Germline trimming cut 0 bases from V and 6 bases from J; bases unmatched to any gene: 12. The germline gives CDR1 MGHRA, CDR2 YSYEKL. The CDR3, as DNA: TGCGCCAGCAGCCAAGATCAGGGACTAGCGGGATCGCGTAGTGATACGCAGTATTTT. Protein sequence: CASSQDQGLAGSRSDTQYF.

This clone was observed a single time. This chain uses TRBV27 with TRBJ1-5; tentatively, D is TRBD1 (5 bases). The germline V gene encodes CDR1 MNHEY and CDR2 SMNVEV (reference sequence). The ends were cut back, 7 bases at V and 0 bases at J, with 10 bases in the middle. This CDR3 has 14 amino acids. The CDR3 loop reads CASIQGDSNQPQHF. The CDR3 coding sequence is TGTGCCAGCATTCAAGGGGATAGCAATCAGCCCCAGCATTTT.

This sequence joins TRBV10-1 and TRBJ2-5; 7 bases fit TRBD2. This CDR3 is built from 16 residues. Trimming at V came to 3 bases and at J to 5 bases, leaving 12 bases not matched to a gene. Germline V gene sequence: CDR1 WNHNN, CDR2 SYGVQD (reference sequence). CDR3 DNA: TGCGCCAGCAGTGATAGACTAGCTGGAGGGGTGGAGACCCAGTACTTC. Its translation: CASSDRLAGGVETQYF.

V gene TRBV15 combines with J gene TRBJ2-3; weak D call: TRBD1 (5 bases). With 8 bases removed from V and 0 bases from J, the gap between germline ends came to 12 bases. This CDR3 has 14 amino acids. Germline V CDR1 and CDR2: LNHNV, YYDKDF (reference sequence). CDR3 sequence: CATGAVPSTDTQYF. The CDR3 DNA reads TGTGCCACCGGGGCAGTCCCTAGCACAGATACGCAGTATTTT. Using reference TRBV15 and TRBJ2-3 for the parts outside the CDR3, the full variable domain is DAMVIQNPRYQVTQFGKPVTLSCSQTLNHNVMYWYQQKSSQAPKLLFHYYDKDFNNEADTPDNFQSRRPNTSFCFLDIRSPGLGDTAMYLCATGAVPSTDTQYFGPGTRLTVL.

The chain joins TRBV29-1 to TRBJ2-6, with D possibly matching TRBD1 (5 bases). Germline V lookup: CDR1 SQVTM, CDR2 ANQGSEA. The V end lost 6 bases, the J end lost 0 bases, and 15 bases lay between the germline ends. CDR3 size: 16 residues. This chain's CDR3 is CSVGQGVYSGANVLTF. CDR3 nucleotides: TGCAGCGTGGGGCAGGGTGTCTACTCTGGGGCCAACGTCCTGACTTTC.

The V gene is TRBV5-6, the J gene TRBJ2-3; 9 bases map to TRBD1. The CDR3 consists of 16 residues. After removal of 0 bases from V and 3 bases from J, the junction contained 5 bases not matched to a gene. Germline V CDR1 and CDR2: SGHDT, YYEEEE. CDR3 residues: CASSLDRGLETDTQYF. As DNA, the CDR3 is TGTGCCAGCAGCTTGGACAGGGGGCTGGAAACAGATACGCAGTATTTT. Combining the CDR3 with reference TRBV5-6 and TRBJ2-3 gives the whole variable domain DAGVTQSPTHLIKTRGQQVTLRCSPKSGHDTVSWYQQALGQGPQFIFQYYEEEERQRGNFPDRFSGHQFPNYSSELNVNALLLGDSALYLCASSLDRGLETDTQYFGPGTRLTVL.

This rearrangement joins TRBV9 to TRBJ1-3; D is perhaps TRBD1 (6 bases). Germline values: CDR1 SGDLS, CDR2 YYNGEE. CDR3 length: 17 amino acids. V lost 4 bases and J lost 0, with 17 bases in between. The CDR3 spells CASSFRQAFPSGNTIYF. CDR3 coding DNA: TGTGCCAGCAGCTTTCGACAGGCCTTTCCCTCTGGAAACACCATATATTTT.

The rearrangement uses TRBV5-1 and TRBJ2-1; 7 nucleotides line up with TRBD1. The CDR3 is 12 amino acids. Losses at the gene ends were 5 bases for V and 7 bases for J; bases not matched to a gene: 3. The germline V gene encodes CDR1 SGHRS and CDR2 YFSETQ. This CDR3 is CASRGRGNEQFF. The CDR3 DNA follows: TGCGCCAGCAGGGGCAGGGGGAATGAGCAGTTCTTC.

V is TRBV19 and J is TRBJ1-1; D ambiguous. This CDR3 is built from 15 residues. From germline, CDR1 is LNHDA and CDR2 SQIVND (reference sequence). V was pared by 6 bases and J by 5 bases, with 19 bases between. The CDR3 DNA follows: TGTGCCAGTAGGCGAATGTTACCCCCGGGAACTGAAGCTTTCTTT. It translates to CASRRMLPPGTEAFF.

CDR3 loop: CASSLGQGQDSNQPQHF. DNA of the CDR3: TGTGCCAGCAGCTTAGGCCAGGGGCAAGATAGCAATCAGCCCCAGCATTTT. This rearrangement joins TRBV7-9 to TRBJ1-5, with a weak D call TRBD1 (6 bases). Between the trimmed V and J ends, which lost 1 base and 0 bases, there was a span of 13 bases. Per the germline V gene, CDR1 is SEHNR and CDR2 is FQNEAQ (reference sequence). The CDR3 sequence is 17 residues long.

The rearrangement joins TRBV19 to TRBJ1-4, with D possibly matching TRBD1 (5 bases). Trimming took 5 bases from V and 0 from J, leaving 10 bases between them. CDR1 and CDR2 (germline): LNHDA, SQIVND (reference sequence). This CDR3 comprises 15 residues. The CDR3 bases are TGTGCCAGTAGTCCAACCAGGGCAACTAATGAAAAACTGTTTTTT. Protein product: CASSPTRATNEKLFF.

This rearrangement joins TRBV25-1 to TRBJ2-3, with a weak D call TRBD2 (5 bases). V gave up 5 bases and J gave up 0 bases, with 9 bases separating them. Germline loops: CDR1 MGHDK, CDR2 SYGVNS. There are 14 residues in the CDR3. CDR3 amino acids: CASSISGSTDTQYF. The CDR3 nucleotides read TGTGCCAGCAGTATCAGCGGTAGCACAGATACGCAGTATTTT.

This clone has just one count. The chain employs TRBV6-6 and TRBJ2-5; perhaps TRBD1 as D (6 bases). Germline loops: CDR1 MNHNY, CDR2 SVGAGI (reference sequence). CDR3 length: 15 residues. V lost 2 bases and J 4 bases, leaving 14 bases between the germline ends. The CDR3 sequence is CASSYPTGPAETQYF. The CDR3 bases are TGTGCCAGCAGTTACCCGACAGGTCCAGCAGAGACCCAGTACTTC.

CDR3 loop: CASSLMGLAGTGELFF. Written as DNA, the CDR3 is TGTGCCAGCAGCTTAATGGGACTAGCGGGAACCGGGGAGCTGTTTTTT. The chain combines TRBV7-8 with TRBJ2-2; 13 positions match TRBD2. This CDR3 has 16 residues. Germline V gene sequence: CDR1 SGHVS, CDR2 FQNEAQ. Trimming at V came to 2 bases and at J to 5 bases, leaving 2 bases not matched to a gene.

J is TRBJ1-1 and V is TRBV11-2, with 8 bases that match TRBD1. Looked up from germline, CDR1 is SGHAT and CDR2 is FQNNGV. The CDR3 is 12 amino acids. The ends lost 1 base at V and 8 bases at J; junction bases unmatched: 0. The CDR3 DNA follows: TGTGCCAGCAGCTTAGGACAGGGGGAAGCTTTCTTT. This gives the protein CASSLGQGEAFF.

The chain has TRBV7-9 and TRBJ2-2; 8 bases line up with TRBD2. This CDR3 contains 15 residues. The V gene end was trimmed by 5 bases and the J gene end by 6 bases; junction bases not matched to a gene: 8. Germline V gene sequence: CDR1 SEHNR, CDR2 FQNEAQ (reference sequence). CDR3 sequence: CASSNLAGGAGELFF. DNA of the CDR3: TGTGCCAGCAGCAATCTAGCGGGTGGAGCCGGGGAGCTGTTTTTT.